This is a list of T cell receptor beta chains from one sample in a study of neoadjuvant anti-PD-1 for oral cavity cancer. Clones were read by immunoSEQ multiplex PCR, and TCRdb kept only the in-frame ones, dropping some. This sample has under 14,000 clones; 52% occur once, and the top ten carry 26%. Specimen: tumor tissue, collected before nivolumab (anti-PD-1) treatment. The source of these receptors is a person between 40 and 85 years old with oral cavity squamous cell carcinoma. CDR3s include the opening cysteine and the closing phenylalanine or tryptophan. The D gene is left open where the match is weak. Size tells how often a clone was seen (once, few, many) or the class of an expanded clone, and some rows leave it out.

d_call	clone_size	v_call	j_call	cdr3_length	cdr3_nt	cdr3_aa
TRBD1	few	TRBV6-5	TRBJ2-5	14	TGTGCCAGCAGTTATGGGGACAGGGAAGAGACCCAGTACTTC	CASSYGDREETQYF
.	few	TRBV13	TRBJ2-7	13	TGTGCCAGCAGCTTAGGTCGGGCCTACGAGCAGTACTTC	CASSLGRAYEQYF
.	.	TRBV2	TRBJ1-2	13	TGTGCCAGCAGTGACTCCCATAACTATGGCTACACCTTC	CASSDSHNYGYTF
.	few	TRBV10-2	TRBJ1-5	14	TGCGCCAGCAGCACTTGGGGCGTAGGTCAGCCCCAGCATTTT	CASSTWGVGQPQHF
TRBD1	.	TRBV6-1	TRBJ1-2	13	TGTGCCAGCAGCGGACAGGGGGTGGATGGCTACACCTTC	CASSGQGVDGYTF
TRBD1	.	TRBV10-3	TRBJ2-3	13	TGTGCCATCCTGGGACAGGGGTCAGATACGCAGTATTTT	CAILGQGSDTQYF
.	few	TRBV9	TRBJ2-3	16	TGTGCCAGCAGCGGGTGGGAGAAGGTGAACACAGATACGCAGTATTTT	CASSGWEKVNTDTQYF
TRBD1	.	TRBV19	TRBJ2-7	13	TGTGCCAGTAGTGAGACAGGGGCCCACGAGCAGTACTTC	CASSETGAHEQYF
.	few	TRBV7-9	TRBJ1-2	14	TGTGCCAGCAGCTTAGTGACAGGCGACTATGGCTACACCTTC	CASSLVTGDYGYTF
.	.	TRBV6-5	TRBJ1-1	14	TGTGCCAGCAGTTACTCCGGGACAACCTCAGGAGCTTTCTTT	CASSYSGTTSGAFF
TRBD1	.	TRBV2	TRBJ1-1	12	TGTGCCAGCGGATCGGGACAGGGGGCGAGTTTCTTT	CASGSGQGASFF
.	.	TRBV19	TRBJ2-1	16	TGTGCCAGTAGTATAGATGGGGTCTACCTGGGCAATGAGCAGTTCTTC	CASSIDGVYLGNEQFF
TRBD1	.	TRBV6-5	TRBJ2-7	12	TGTGCCAGTGGACAGGGCTCCTACGAGCAGTACTTC	CASGQGSYEQYF
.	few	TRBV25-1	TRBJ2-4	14	TGTGCCAGCAGTGAATGGACAGATAGAAACATTCAGTACTTC	CASSEWTDRNIQYF
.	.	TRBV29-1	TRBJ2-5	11	TGCAGCGTTTTGGACCGAGAGACCCAGTACTTC	CSVLDRETQYF
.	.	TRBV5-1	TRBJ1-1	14	TGCGCCAGCAGCTTGCCCCACGTGAACACTGAAGCTTTCTTT	CASSLPHVNTEAFF
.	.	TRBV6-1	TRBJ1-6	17	TGTGCCAGCAGTGAACCCCTCAGGAGCTCCTATAATTCACCCCTCCACTTT	CASSEPLRSSYNSPLHF
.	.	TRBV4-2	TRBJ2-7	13	TGTGCCAGCAGCCAAGACCATCGCTACGAGCAGTACTTC	CASSQDHRYEQYF
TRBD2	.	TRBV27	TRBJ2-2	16	TGTGCCAGCAGTTTAAAAGCGGGGGGTACGTCCGGGGAGCTGTTTTTT	CASSLKAGGTSGELFF
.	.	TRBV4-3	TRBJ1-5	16	TGCGCCAGCAGCCAAGGCGGGGCGGGAAGCAATCAGCCCCAGCATTTT	CASSQGGAGSNQPQHF
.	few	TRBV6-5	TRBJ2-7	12	TGTGCCAGCAGTTATTTGGGACGGGAGCAGTACTTC	CASSYLGREQYF
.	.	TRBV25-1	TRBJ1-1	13	TGTGCCAGCAGTCCCCAGGGTGGCACTGAAGCTTTCTTT	CASSPQGGTEAFF
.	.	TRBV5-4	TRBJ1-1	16	TGTGCCAGCAGCTTGGGGAACAGGGAACGGGGCACTGAAGCTTTCTTT	CASSLGNRERGTEAFF
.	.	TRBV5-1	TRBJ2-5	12	TGCGCCAGCAGCGACCCCCAAGAGACCCAGTACTTC	CASSDPQETQYF
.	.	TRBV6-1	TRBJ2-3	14	TGTGCCAGCAGCGCTACAGGGGAGGGAGATACGCAGTATTTT	CASSATGEGDTQYF
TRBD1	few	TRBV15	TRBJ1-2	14	TGTGCCACCAGCAGAGAACGGGACAGGGGGCATGACACCTTC	CATSRERDRGHDTF
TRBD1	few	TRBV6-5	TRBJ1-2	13	TGTGCCAGCAGTTACAGACAGGGCTATGGCTACACCTTC	CASSYRQGYGYTF
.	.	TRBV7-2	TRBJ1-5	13	TGTGCCAGCAGCTTAGAGGGGGTTCAGCCCCAGCATTTT	CASSLEGVQPQHF
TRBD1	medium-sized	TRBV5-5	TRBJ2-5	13	TGTGCCAGCAGCTTTGGGACAGAAGAGACCCAGTACTTC	CASSFGTEETQYF
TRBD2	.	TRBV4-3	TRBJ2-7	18	TGCGCCAGCAGCCAAGACGGGTGGACTAGCGGGGGGCGGTACGAGCAGTACTTC	CASSQDGWTSGGRYEQYF
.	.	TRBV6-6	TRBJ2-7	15	TGTGCCAGCAGTCGCGGGACACCTTCCTCCTACGAGCAGTACTTC	CASSRGTPSSYEQYF
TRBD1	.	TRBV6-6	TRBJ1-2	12	TGTGCCAGCAGTTATGGACAGGGGGTACCTCCCTTC	CASSYGQGVPPF
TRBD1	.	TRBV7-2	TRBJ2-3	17	TGTGCCAGCAGCTTACGGGGACAGGCAACTAGCACAGATACGCAGTATTTT	CASSLRGQATSTDTQYF
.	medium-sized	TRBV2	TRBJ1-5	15	TGTGCCAGCAGTGAAAGGTCCGGTCGTAATCAGCCCCAGCATTTT	CASSERSGRNQPQHF
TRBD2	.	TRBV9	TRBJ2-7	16	TGTGCCAGCAGCGTAGAAGCTAGCGGGGGGGCCTACGAGCAGTACTTC	CASSVEASGGAYEQYF
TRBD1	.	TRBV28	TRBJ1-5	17	TGTGCCAGCAGTTTCGCTCCCGGGACAGATCAAGATCAGCCCCAGCATTTT	CASSFAPGTDQDQPQHF
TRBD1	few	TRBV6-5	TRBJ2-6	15	TGTGCCAGCAGTAGGACAGGGCAGGGGGCCAACGTCCTGACTTTC	CASSRTGQGANVLTF
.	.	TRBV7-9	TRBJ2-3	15	TGTGCCAGCAGCAACCGACAGCTTAGCACAGATACGCAGTATTTT	CASSNRQLSTDTQYF
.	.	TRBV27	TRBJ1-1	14	TGTGCCAGCAGTTTTACAGGGAGGATAACTGAAGCTTTCTTT	CASSFTGRITEAFF
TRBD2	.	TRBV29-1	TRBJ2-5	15	TGCAGCGTCGGGACTAGCGGGGCCCCTCGGGAGACCCAGTACTTC	CSVGTSGAPRETQYF
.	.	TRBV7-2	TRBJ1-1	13	TGTGCCAGCAGCCCCTTAATAAGCACTGAAGCTTTCTTT	CASSPLISTEAFF
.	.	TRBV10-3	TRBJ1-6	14	TGTGCCATCGCGGGTGGGGCAGGAGATTCACCCCTCCACTTT	CAIAGGAGDSPLHF
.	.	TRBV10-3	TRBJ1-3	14	TGTGCCATCAGTGTTGCGGGCTCTGGAAACACCATATATTTT	CAISVAGSGNTIYF
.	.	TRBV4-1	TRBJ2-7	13	TGCGCCAGCAGCCAAGATGGGGCCTACGAGCAGTACTTC	CASSQDGAYEQYF
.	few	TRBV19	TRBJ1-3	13	TGTGCCACTTCGGAGGTGCATGGAAACACCATATATTTT	CATSEVHGNTIYF
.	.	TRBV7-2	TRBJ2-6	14	TGTGCCAGCAGCTTCGACTCTGGGGCCAACGTCCTGACTTTC	CASSFDSGANVLTF
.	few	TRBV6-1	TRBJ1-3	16	TGTGCCAGCAGTGAACCCAGGGGCGCGGGAGGAAACACCATATATTTT	CASSEPRGAGGNTIYF
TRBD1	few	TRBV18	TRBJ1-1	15	TGTGCCAGCTCACCCTCCGGGACAGCGAACACTGAAGCTTTCTTT	CASSPSGTANTEAFF
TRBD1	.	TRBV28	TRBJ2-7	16	TGTGCCAGCAGTTCTACACCGGGACAGGGGGCGTACGAGCAGTACTTC	CASSSTPGQGAYEQYF
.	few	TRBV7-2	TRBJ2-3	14	TGTGCCAGCAGCAGCAGCCGGGACACAGATACGCAGTATTTT	CASSSSRDTDTQYF
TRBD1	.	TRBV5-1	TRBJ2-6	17	TGCGCCAGCAGCACCGGGACAGCGGTCTCTGGGGCCAACGTCCTGACTTTC	CASSTGTAVSGANVLTF
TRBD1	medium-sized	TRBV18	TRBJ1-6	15	TGTGCCAGCTCACCTTCCGGGACAGGGAATTCACCCCTCCACTTT	CASSPSGTGNSPLHF
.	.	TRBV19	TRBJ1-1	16	TGTGCCAGTACCCCGAGTGGGGCAGGGTCGAACACTGAAGCTTTCTTT	CASTPSGAGSNTEAFF
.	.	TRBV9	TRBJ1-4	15	TGTGCCAGCAGCGCTCGGGACACATCTAATGAAAAACTGTTTTTT	CASSARDTSNEKLFF
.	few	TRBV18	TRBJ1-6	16	TGTGCCAGCTCACCATGGGGAGGGCAAAATAATTCACCCCTCCACTTT	CASSPWGGQNNSPLHF